This entry is about one TCR beta chain. The target antigen is unknown. This sample is drawn from a study of T cell responses to AZD1222 COVID-19 vaccine. About the study: Whether given at about 4 or about 12 weeks, second doses were pooled.

The protocol was immunoSEQ multiplex PCR, while the TCRdb copy is restricted to in-frame clones and leaves out a portion. The sample includes 130,000 or so clones, about 90% seen only once; the top ten take 5% to 6%. Germline V gives CDR1 DFQATT, CDR2 SNEGSKA (reference sequence). Trimming shortened V by 6 bases and J by 6 bases, and 12 bases separated the two germline ends. The CDR3 sequence is 11 residues long. Study results and limitations: Donors were mostly white British, more females; clonal diversity possibly underestimated. Only after the peak T cell response were repertoires sampled.

This TCR was sampled from an adult in good health. The rearrangement joins TRBV20-1 to TRBJ2-7; D is unresolved. The specimen comprised peripheral blood, sampled on day 0 of AZD1222 vaccination. CDR3 residues: CSAGSSFEQYF. The CDR3 coding sequence is TGCAGTGCAGGGTCGTCGTTCGAGCAGTACTTC.